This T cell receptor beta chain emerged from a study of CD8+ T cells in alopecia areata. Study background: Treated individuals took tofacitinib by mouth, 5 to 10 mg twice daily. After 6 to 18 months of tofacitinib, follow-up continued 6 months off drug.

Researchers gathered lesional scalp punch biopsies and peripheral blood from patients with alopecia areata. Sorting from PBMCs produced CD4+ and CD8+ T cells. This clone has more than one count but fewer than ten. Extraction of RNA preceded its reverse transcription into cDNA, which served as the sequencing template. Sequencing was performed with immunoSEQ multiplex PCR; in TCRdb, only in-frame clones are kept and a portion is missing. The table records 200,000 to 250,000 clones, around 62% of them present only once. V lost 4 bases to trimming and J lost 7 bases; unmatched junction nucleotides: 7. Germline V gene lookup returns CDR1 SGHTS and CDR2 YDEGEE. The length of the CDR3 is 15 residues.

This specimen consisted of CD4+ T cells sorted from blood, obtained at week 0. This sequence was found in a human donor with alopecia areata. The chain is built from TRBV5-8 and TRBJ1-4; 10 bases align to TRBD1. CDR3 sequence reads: CASSRRDRGFEKLFF. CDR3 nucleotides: TGTGCCAGCAGCCGCCGGGACAGGGGTTTTGAAAAACTGTTTTTT. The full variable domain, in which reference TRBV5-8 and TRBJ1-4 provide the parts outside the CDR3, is EAGVTQSPTHLIKTRGQQATLRCSPISGHTSVYWYQQALGLGLQFLLWYDEGEERNRGNFPPRFSGRQFPNYSSELNVNALELEDSALYLCASSRRDRGFEKLFFGSGTQLSVL.